This TCR beta chain appears in the sequencing data of a study of blood T cell repertoires in COVID-19. The junction had 9 bases not matched to a gene; V was cut back by 5 bases and J by 3 bases. CDR3 size: 15 residues. Germline CDR1 reads SEHNR; CDR2 reads FQNEAQ (reference sequence). Method: immunoSEQ multiplex PCR; TCRdb's copy keeps in-frame clones and lacks some. Among some 260,000 clones, around 85% were seen once, and the ten largest hold 3% to 4%. Sequenced: peripheral blood. The genes are TRBV7-9 and TRBJ1-1, with 7 bases lining up with TRBD1. The clonotype comes from a woman aged 40 to 50 with active or convalescent COVID-19. The CDR3 coding sequence is TGTGCCAGCAGCGAGACAGGGATTTCGTACACTGAAGCTTTCTTT. Translated, it gives CASSETGISYTEAFF.